One T cell receptor (beta chain) is described in this entry. Its antigen is not identified. Data came from immunoSEQ multiplex PCR; TCRdb stores just in-frame clones and leaves some out. Among a few hundred thousand clones listed, over 70% were seen once. The trim removed 5 bases at V and 0 bases at J, leaving 4 bases unmatched. Germline V gene lookup returns CDR1 GTSNPN and CDR2 SVGIG (reference sequence). CDR3 length: 14 amino acids. This sample was taken from a study of cytomegalovirus exposure and HLA in healthy donors. On the study more broadly: A later analysis reported the 130 or so validation repertoires used the same platform as the approximately 660 first-cohort repertoires. Findings and caveats of the study: Reports credit the classifier with highly specific, highly sensitive diagnosis of cytomegalovirus status.

Donors were drawn from the approximately 130-subject validation cohort, separate from the 666-subject first cohort. The source is a woman aged 25 to 39 in good health and CMV-seropositive. The sequenced sample was PBMCs. This chain links TRBV30 with TRBJ1-5, with TRBD1 matching 7 bases. In DNA, the CDR3 is TGTGCCTGGGGAGGGACAGATAGCAATCAGCCCCAGCATTTT. Translated, it gives CAWGGTDSNQPQHF.